The 14 T cell receptor beta chains listed next were all sequenced from one sample in a study of neoadjuvant anti-PD-1 for oral cavity cancer. Only in-frame clones appear in the TCRdb table, and some are missing; sequencing was by immunoSEQ multiplex PCR. The sample lists fewer than 20,000 clones, about two thirds occurring once. The sequenced sample was PBMCs, obtained before nivolumab (anti-PD-1) treatment. Receptors originate from a person between 40 and 80 years old with oral cavity squamous cell carcinoma.

This chain links TRBV10-3 with TRBJ1-5; D call uncertain. V dropped 2 bases and J dropped 5 bases, with 13 bases sitting between them. The CDR3 runs 15 residues. Germline V gene lookup returns CDR1 ENHRY and CDR2 SYGVKD. The CDR3 DNA is TGTGCCATCAGTGAGACGAGCAGCTCCTATCAGCCCCAGCATTTT. Translated, it gives CAISETSSSYQPQHF.

V and J are TRBV7-9 and TRBJ1-1; TRBD1 matches at 7 bases. CDR3 length equals 14 residues. Trimming took 4 bases from V and 11 from J; bases not matched to a gene: 13. CDR1 and CDR2 from the germline V gene are SEHNR and FQNEAQ (reference sequence). CDR3 protein: CASSYGQAVLSAFF. In nucleotides, the CDR3 is TGTGCCAGCAGCTATGGACAGGCGGTTCTGTCGGCTTTCTTT.

The chain is built from TRBV6-6 and TRBJ2-7; tentative D call: TRBD1 (6 bases). The CDR3 runs 14 residues. With 5 bases removed from V and 4 bases from J, the gap between germline ends came to 15 bases. Germline CDR1 and CDR2: MNHNY and SVGAGI (reference sequence). The CDR3 spells CASSTERGGYEQYF. The DNA of the CDR3 is TGTGCCAGCAGTACGGAAAGAGGGGGTTACGAGCAGTACTTC.

The chain recombines TRBV18 with TRBJ2-3; no clear D. CDR1 and CDR2 from the germline V gene are KGHSH and LQKENI. This CDR3 has 16 amino acids. Trimming pared 4 bases from V and 0 bases from J, leaving 14 bases between. The CDR3 is CASSRRQGSSTDTQYF. CDR3 bases: TGTGCCAGCTCACGCCGACAAGGGTCGAGCACAGATACGCAGTATTTT.

J is TRBJ1-2 and V is TRBV19; 7 bases match TRBD1. This CDR3 contains 14 residues. The V and J ends lost 5 bases and 9 bases, in that order; junction bases with no gene match: 12. Germline lookup yields CDR1 LNHDA and CDR2 SQIVND (reference sequence). The CDR3 region has the DNA TGTGCCAGTAGTCCTTTCCCGGACAGGCGAAGCTACACCTTC. Translation gives CASSPFPDRRSYTF.

The chain has TRBV7-9 and TRBJ2-5; the match to TRBD1 covers 7 bases. V lost 3 bases to trimming and J lost 5 bases; unmatched junction nucleotides: 9. The CDR3 length is 15 residues. Germline V gene sequence: CDR1 SEHNR, CDR2 FQNEAQ (reference sequence). CDR3 DNA sequence: TGTGCCAGCAGCTTCCCGACAGGGCGAGGGGAGACCCAGTACTTC. Its translation is CASSFPTGRGETQYF.

The V gene is TRBV29-1, the J gene TRBJ1-4; weak D call: TRBD1 (6 bases). This CDR3 contains 15 residues. Germline CDR1 SQVTM, CDR2 ANQGSEA. The V and J ends lost 7 bases and 0 bases respectively, with 15 bases between them. In nucleotides, the CDR3 is TGCAGCGCGGGGGGGCGACGCGCAACTAATGAAAAACTGTTTTTT. It yields the protein CSAGGRRATNEKLFF.

The chain uses TRBV2 and TRBJ2-4; D uncertain. Germline values: CDR1 SNHLY, CDR2 FYNNEI. V gave up 4 bases and J gave up 2 bases, with 3 bases separating them. The CDR3 loop spans 12 amino acids. The CDR3 nucleotides read TGTGCCAGCAGTGTTTCCAAAAACATTCAGTACTTC. Its protein product is CASSVSKNIQYF.

The V and J genes are TRBV4-1 and TRBJ2-7, with 8 bases aligning to TRBD1. This CDR3 is 16 amino acids long. The germline gives CDR1 MGHRA, CDR2 YSYEKL. Trimming cost V 1 base and J 2 bases; bases outside gene matches: 7. Here the CDR3 reads CASSQAADRVTYEQYF. CDR3 DNA: TGCGCCAGCAGCCAAGCCGCGGACAGGGTAACCTACGAGCAGTACTTC.

Here the CDR3 DNA reads TGCAGCGGGAATAGCGAGAACACCGGGGAGCTGTTTTTT. It is translated as CSGNSENTGELFF. J is TRBJ2-2 and V is TRBV29-1, with D perhaps TRBD2 (5 bases). This CDR3 spans 13 amino acids. Germline V gene data show CDR1 as SQVTM and CDR2 as ANQGSEA. The V end lost 7 bases, the J end lost 1 base, and 10 bases lay between the germline ends.

This chain joins TRBV19 and TRBJ1-2, with D possibly matching TRBD1 (6 bases). Per germline, CDR1 LNHDA and CDR2 SQIVND (reference sequence). The CDR3 has 14 residues. V lost 3 bases and J 2 bases, leaving 10 bases between the germline ends. This CDR3 reads CASSIPGQNYGYTF. CDR3 DNA: TGTGCCAGTAGTATTCCGGGACAAAACTATGGCTACACCTTC.

V is TRBV30 and J is TRBJ1-3; no clear D gene. The V end lost 8 bases, the J end lost 4 bases, and 12 bases lay between the germline ends. This CDR3 has 12 residues. In germline, CDR1 is GTSNPN, CDR2 SVGIG (reference sequence). The CDR3 region is CAGTSAGNTIYF. The DNA of the CDR3 is TGTGCCGGTACAAGTGCAGGAAACACCATATATTTT.

V and J are TRBV4-1 and TRBJ1-3; D may be TRBD1 (5 bases). The CDR3 sequence is 15 residues long. CDR1 and CDR2 from the germline V gene are MGHRA and YSYEKL. Trimming removed 6 bases at V and 7 bases at J, with 19 bases between. The CDR3 nucleotides are TGCGCCAGCAGTAGACAGACAAGTGACTTCAACACCATATATTTT. Translating it yields CASSRQTSDFNTIYF.

V usage is TRBV7-8 and J usage is TRBJ2-3; 9 nucleotides agree with TRBD2. Trimming cost V 1 base and J 0 bases; bases outside gene matches: 2. Germline V gene sequence: CDR1 SGHVS, CDR2 FQNEAQ. The CDR3 has 16 amino acids. CDR3: CASSLGSGGSTDTQYF. In DNA form, the CDR3 reads TGTGCCAGCAGCTTAGGGAGCGGGGGGAGCACAGATACGCAGTATTTT.